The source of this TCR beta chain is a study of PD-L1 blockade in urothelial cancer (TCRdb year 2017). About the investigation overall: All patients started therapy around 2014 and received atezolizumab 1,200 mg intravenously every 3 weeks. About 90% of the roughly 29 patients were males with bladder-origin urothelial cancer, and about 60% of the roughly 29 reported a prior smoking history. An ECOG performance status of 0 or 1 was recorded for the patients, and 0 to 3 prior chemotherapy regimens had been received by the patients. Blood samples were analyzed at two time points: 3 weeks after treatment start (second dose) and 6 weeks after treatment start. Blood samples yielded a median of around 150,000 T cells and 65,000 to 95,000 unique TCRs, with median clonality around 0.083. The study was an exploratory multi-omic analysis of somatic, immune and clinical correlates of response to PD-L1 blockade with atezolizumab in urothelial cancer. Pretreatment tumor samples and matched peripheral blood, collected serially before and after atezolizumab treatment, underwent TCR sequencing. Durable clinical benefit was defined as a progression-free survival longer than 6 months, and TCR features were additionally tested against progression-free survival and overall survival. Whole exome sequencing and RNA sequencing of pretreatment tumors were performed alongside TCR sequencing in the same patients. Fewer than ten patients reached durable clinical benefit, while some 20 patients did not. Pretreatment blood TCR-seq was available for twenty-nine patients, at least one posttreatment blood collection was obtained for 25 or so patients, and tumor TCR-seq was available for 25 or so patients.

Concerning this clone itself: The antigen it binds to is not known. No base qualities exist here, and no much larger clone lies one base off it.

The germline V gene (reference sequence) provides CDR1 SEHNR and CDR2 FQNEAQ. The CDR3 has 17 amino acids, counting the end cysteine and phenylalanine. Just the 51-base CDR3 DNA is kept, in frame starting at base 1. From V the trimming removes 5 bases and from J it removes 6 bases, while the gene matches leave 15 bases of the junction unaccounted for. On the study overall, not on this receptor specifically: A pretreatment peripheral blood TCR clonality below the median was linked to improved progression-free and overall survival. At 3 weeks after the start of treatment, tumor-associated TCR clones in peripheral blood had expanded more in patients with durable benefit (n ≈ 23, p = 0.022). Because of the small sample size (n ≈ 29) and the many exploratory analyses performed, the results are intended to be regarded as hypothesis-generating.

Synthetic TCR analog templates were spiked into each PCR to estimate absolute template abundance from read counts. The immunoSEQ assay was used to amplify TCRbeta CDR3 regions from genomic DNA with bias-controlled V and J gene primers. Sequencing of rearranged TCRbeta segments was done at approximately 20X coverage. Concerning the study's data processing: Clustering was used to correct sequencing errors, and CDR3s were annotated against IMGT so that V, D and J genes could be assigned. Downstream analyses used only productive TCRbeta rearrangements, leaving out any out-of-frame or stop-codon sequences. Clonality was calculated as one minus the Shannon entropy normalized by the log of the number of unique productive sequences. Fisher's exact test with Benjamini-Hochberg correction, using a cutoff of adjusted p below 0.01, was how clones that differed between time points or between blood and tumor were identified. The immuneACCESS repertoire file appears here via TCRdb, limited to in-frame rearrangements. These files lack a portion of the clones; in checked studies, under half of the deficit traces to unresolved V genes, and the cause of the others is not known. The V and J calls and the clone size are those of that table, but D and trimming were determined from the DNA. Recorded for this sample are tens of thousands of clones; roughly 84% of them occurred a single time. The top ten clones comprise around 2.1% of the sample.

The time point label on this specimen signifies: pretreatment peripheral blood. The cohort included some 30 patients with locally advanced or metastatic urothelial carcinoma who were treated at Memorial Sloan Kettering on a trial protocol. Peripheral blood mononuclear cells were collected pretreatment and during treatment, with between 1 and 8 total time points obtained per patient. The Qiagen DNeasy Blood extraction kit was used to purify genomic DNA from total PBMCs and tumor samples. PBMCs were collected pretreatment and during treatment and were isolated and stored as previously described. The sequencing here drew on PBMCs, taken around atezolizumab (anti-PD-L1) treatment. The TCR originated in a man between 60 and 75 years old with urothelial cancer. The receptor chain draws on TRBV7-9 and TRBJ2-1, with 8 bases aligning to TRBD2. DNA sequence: TGTGCCAGCAGCCGGGCAGCGGGAGTAGGGTTGTTCAATGAGCAGTTCTTC. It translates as CASSRAAGVGLFNEQFF.